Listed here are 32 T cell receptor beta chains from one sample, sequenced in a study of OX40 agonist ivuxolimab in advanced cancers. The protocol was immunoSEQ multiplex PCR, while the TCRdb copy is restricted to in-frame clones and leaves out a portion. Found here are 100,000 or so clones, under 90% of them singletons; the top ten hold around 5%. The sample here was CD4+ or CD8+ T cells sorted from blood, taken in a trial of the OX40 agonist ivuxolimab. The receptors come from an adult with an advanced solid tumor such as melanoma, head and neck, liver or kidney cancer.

The CDR3 DNA sequence: TGTGCCAGCAGCCCCATGACAGGGGGCGCTTCCTACGAGCAGTACTTC. Translating it yields CASSPMTGGASYEQYF. This chain uses TRBV7-9 with TRBJ2-7, with 10 bases fitting TRBD1. Germline V gene sequence: CDR1 SEHNR, CDR2 FQNEAQ (reference sequence). Trimming took 5 bases from V and 1 from J; bases not matched to a gene: 8. The CDR3 is 16 residues long.

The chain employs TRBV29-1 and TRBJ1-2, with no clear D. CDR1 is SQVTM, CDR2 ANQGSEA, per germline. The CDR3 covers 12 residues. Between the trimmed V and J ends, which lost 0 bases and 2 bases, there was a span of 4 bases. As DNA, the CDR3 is TGCAGCGTTGAAGACAACAACTATGGCTACACCTTC. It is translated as CSVEDNNYGYTF.

CDR3 amino acids: CASSLGGIMNTEAFF. The CDR3 DNA sequence: TGCGCCAGCAGCTTAGGGGGGATTATGAACACTGAAGCTTTCTTT. The V call is TRBV5-1, the J call TRBJ1-1; the D gene is possibly TRBD1 (6 bases). Germline V CDR1 and CDR2: SGHRS, YFSETQ. The CDR3 sequence is 15 residues long. V was shortened by 2 bases and J by 0 bases, with 11 bases between the two germline ends.

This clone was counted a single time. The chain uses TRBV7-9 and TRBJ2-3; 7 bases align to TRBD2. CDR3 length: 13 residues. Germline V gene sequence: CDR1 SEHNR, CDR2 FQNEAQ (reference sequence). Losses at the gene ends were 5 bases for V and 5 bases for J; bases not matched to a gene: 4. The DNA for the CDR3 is TGTGCCAGCAGCCCCACTAGCGAAGATACGCAGTATTTT. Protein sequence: CASSPTSEDTQYF.

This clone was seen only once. In nucleotides, the CDR3 is TGTGCCAGCAGCGCCGGGACTGAGGGCAATCAGCCCCAGCATTTT. Translated: CASSAGTEGNQPQHF. The chain is built from TRBV6-1 and TRBJ1-5; D may be TRBD1 (5 bases). V was cut by 6 bases and J by 2 bases, with 14 bases left in between. CDR3 length equals 15 residues. Germline CDR1 and CDR2: MNHNS and SASEGT.

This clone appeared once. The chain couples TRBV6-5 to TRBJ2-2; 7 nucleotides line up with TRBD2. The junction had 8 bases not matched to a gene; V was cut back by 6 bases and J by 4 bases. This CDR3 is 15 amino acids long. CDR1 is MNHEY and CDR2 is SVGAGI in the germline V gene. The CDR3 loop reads CASSPMERGTGELFF. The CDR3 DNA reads TGTGCCAGCAGCCCCATGGAGCGGGGCACCGGGGAGCTGTTTTTT.

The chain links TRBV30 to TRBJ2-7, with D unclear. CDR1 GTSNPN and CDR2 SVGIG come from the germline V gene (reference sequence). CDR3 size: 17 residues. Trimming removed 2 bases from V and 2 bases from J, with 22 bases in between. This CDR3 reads CAWSSLPDGYRAYEQYF. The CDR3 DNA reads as TGTGCCTGGAGTTCCCTTCCTGACGGTTATCGGGCCTACGAGCAGTACTTC.

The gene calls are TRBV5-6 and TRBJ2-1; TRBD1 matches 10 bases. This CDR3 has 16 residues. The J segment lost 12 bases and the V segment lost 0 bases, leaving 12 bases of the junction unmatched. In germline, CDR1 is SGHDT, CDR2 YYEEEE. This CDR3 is CASSLVGQGPTLGQFF. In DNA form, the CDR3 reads TGTGCCAGCAGCTTGGTGGGACAGGGGCCCACATTGGGGCAGTTCTTC.

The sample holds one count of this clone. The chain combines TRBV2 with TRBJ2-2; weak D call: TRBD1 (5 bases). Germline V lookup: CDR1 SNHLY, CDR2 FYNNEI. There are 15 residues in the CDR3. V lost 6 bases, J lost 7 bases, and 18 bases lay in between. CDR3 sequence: CASSDSWVRFGELFF. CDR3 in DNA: TGTGCCAGCAGCGACAGTTGGGTTCGCTTCGGGGAGCTGTTTTTT. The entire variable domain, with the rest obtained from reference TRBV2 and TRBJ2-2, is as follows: EPEVTQTPSHQVTQMGQEVILRCVPISNHLYFYWYRQILGQKVEFLVSFYNNEISEKSEIFDDQFSVERPDGSNFTLKIRSTKLEDSAMYFCASSDSWVRFGELFFGEGSRLTVL.

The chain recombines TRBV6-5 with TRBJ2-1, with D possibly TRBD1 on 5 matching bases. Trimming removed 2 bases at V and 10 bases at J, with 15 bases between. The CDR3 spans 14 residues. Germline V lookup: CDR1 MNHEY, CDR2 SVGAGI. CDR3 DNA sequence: TGTGCCAGCAGTTACAACGATATGGGGCGGGAGCAGTTCTTC. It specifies CASSYNDMGREQFF.

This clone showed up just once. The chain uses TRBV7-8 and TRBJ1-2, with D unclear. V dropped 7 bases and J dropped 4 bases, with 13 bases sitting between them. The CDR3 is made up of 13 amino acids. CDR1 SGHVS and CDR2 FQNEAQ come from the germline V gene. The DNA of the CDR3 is TGTGCCAGCACCCGTGGGCAGTTCTATGGCTACACCTTC. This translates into CASTRGQFYGYTF.

CDR3 DNA sequence: TGTGCCAGCAGTGAAGGGGGCAGACCCTACGAGCAGTACTTC. This codes for CASSEGGRPYEQYF. V and J are TRBV6-1 and TRBJ2-7; tentatively, D is TRBD1 (5 bases). Germline assignment: CDR1 MNHNS and CDR2 SASEGT. CDR3 length: 14 amino acids. V lost 1 base and J 2 bases, leaving 9 bases between the germline ends.

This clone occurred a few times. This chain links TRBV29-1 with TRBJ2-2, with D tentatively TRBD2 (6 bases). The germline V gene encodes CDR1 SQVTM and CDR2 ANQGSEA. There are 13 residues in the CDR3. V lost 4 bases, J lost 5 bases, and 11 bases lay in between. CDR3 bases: TGCAGCGTTGGGCGGGAAGTGACCGGGGAGCTGTTTTTT. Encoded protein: CSVGREVTGELFF.

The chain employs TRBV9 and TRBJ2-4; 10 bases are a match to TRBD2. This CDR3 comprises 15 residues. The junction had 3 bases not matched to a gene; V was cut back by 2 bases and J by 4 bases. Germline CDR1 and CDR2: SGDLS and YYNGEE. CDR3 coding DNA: TGTGCCAGCAGCGTTCGAGCGGGGGGGAAAAACATTCAGTACTTC. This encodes CASSVRAGGKNIQYF.

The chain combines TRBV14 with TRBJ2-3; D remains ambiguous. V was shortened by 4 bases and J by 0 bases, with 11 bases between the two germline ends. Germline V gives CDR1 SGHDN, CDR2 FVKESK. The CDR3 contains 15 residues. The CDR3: CASSLTATSTDTQYF. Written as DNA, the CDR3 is TGTGCCAGCAGCCTGACGGCTACTAGCACAGATACGCAGTATTTT.

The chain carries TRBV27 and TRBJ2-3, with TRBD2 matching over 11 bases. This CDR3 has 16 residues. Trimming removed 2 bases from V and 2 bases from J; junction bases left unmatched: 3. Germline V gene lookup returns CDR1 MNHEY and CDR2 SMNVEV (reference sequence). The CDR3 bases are TGTGCCAGCAGTTTAGTTAGCGGGAGGGCCACAGATACGCAGTATTTT. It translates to CASSLVSGRATDTQYF.

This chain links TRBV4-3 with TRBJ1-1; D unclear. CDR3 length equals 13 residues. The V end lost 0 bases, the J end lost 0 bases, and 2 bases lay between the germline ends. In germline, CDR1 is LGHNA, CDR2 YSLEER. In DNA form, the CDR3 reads TGCGCCAGCAGCCAAGATGTGAACACTGAAGCTTTCTTT. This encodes CASSQDVNTEAFF.

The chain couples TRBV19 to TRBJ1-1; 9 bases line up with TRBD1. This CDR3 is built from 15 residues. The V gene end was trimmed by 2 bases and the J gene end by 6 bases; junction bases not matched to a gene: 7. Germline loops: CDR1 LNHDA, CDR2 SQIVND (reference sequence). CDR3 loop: CASSIRGQGSAEAFF. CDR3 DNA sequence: TGTGCCAGTAGTATACGGGGACAGGGAAGCGCTGAAGCTTTCTTT.

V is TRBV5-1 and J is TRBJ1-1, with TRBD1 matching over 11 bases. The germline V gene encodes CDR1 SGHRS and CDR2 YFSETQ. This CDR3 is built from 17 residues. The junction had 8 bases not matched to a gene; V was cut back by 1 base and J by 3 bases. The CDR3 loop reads CASSLQDRGPADTEAFF. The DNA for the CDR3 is TGCGCCAGCAGCTTGCAGGACAGGGGGCCAGCGGACACTGAAGCTTTCTTT.

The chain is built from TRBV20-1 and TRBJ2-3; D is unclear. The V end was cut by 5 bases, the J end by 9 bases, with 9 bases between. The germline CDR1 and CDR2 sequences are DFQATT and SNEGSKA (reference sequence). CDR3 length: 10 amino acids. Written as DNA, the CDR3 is TGCAGTGCTGTACACCAAACGCAGTATTTT. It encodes CSAVHQTQYF.

CDR3 nucleotide sequence: TGCGCCAGCAGCCCCAGGGGGTCCTCCTACAATGAGCAGTTCTTC. Amino acids: CASSPRGSSYNEQFF. J is TRBJ2-1 and V is TRBV5-1; 7 nucleotides line up with TRBD1. The ends lost 4 bases at V and 0 bases at J; junction bases unmatched: 4. CDR1 and CDR2 (germline): SGHRS, YFSETQ. The CDR3 length is 15 residues.

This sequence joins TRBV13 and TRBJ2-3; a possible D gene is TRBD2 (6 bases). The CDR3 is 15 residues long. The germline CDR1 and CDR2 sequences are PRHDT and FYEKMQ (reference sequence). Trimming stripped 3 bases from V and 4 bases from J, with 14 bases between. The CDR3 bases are TGTGCCAGCAGCTTGGCGCGGGGACGGGCAGATACGCAGTATTTT. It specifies CASSLARGRADTQYF. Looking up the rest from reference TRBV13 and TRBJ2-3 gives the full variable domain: AAGVIQSPRHLIKEKRETATLKCYPIPRHDTVYWYQQGPGQDPQFLISFYEKMQSDKGSIPDRFSAQQFSDYHSELNMSSLELGDSALYFCASSLARGRADTQYFGPGTRLTVL.

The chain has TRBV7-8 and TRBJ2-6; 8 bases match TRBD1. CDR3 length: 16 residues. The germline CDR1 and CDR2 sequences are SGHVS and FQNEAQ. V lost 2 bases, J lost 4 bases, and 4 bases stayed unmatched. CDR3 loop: CASSLRTGNGANVLTF. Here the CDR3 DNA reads TGTGCCAGCAGCTTACGGACAGGGAACGGGGCCAACGTCCTGACTTTC.

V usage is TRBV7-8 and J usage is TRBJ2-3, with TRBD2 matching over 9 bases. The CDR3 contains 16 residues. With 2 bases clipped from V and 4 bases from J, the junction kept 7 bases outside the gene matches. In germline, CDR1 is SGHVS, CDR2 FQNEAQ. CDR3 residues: CASSLFQRGVPDTQYF. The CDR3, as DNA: TGTGCCAGCAGCTTATTTCAGCGGGGGGTACCAGATACGCAGTATTTT.

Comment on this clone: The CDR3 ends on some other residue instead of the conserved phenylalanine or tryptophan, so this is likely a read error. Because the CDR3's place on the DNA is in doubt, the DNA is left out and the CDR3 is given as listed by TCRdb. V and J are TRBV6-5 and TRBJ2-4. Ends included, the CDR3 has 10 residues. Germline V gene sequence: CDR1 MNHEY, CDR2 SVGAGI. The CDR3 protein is CASSYSGPLR.

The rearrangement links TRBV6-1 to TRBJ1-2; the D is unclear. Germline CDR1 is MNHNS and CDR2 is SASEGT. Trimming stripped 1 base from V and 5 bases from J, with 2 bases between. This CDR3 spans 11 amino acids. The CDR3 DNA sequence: TGTGCCAGCAGTGAAGGATATGGCTACACCTTC. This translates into CASSEGYGYTF.

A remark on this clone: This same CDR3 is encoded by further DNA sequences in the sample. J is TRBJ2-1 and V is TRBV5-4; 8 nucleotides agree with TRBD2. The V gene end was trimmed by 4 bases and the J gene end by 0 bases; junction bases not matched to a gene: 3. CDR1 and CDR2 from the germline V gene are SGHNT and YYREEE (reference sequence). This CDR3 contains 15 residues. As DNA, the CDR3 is TGTGCCAGCAGCCCCGGGACTAGCTCCTACAATGAGCAGTTCTTC. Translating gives CASSPGTSSYNEQFF. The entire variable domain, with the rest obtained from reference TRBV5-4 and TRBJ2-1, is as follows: ETGVTQSPTHLIKTRGQQVTLRCSSQSGHNTVSWYQQALGQGPQFIFQYYREEENGRGNFPPRFSGLQFPNYSSELNVNALELDDSALYLCASSPGTSSYNEQFFGPGTRLTVL.

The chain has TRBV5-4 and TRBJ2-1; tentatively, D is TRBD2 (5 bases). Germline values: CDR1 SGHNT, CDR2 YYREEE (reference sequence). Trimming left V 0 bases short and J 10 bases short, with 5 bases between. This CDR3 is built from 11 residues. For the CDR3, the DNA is TGTGCCAGCAGCTTGGCGGGGGAGCAGTTCTTC. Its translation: CASSLAGEQFF.

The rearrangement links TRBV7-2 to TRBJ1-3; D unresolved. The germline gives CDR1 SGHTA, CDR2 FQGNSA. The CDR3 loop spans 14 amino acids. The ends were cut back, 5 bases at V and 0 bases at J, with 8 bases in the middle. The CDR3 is CASSPQLSGNTIYF. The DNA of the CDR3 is TGTGCCAGCAGCCCTCAGCTCTCTGGAAACACCATATATTTT.

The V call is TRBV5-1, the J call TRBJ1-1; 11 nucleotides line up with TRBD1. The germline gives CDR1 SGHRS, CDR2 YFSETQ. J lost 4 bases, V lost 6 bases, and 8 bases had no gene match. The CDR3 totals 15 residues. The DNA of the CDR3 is TGCGCCAGCATTCAAGGGACAGGGGGTTCCACTGAAGCTTTCTTT. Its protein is CASIQGTGGSTEAFF.

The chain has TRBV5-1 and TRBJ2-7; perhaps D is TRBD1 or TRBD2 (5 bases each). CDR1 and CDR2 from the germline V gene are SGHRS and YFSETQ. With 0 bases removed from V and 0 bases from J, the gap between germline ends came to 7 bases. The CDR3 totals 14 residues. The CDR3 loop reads CASSLAGTSYEQYF. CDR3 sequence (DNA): TGCGCCAGCAGCTTGGCGGGGACCTCCTACGAGCAGTACTTC.

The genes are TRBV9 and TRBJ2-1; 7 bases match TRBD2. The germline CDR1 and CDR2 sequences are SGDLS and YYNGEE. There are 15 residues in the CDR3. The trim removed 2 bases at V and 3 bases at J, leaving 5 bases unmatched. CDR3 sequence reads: CASSVTGGYYNEQFF. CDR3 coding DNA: TGTGCCAGCAGCGTGACGGGAGGTTACTACAATGAGCAGTTCTTC.